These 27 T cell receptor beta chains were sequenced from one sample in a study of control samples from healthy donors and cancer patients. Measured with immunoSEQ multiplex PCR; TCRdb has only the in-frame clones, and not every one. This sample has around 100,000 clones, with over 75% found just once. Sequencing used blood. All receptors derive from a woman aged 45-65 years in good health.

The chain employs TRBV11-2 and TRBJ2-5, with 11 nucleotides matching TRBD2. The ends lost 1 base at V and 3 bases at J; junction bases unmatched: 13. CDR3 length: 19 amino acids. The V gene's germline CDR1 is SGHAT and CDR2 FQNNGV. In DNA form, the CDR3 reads TGTGCCAGCAGCTTAGGGGTCATTAGCGGGGGGGACTCTAAAGAGACCCAGTACTTC. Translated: CASSLGVISGGDSKETQYF.

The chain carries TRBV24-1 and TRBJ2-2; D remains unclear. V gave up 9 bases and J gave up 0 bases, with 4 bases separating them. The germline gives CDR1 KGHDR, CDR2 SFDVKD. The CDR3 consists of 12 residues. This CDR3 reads CATGPNTGELFF. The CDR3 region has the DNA TGTGCCACCGGACCGAACACCGGGGAGCTGTTTTTT.

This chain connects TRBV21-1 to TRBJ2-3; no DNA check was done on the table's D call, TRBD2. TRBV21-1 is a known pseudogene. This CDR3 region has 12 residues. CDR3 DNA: TGTGCCAGCAGCATCCGGACAGATACGCAGTATTTT. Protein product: CASSIRTDTQYF.

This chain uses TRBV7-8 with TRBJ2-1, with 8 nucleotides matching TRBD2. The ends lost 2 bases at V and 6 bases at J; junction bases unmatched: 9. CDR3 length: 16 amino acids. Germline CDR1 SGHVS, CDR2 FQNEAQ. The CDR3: CASSLRAGLDSNEQFF. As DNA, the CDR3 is TGTGCCAGCAGCTTACGGGCGGGACTAGACTCCAATGAGCAGTTCTTC.

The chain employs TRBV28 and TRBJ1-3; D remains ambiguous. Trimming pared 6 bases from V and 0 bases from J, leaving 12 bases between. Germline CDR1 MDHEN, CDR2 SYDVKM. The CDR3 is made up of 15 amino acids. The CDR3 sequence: CASSPGPNSGNTIYF. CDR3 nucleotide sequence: TGTGCCAGCAGCCCCGGACCGAACTCTGGAAACACCATATATTTT.

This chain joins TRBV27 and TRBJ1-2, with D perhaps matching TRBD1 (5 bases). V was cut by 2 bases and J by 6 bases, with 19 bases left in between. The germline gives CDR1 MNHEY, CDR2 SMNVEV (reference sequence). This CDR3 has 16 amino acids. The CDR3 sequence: CASSLSRAMGLDGYTF. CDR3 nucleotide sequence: TGTGCCAGCAGTTTAAGTCGCGCTATGGGGCTCGATGGCTACACCTTC.

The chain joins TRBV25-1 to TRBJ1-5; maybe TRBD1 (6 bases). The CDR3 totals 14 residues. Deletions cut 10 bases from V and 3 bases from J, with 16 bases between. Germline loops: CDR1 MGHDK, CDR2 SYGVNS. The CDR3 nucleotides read TGTGCCACCGCGGAAGGACAGCACAATCAGCCCCAGCATTTT. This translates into CATAEGQHNQPQHF.

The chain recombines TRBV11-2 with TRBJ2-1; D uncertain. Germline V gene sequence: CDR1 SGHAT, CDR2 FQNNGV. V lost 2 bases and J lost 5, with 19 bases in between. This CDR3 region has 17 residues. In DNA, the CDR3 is TGTGCCAGCAGCTTATTGCCTCACCAACTATCCCACAATGAGCAGTTCTTC. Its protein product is CASSLLPHQLSHNEQFF.

The CDR3 loop is CASSFLYGSSYNEQFF. In nucleotides, the CDR3 is TGTGCCAGCAGCTTCCTTTACGGGAGCTCCTACAATGAGCAGTTCTTC. V is TRBV11-2 and J is TRBJ2-1; D is possibly TRBD2 (6 bases). V lost 3 bases to trimming and J lost 0 bases, with 12 bases between them. Germline assignment: CDR1 SGHAT and CDR2 FQNNGV. The CDR3 totals 16 residues.

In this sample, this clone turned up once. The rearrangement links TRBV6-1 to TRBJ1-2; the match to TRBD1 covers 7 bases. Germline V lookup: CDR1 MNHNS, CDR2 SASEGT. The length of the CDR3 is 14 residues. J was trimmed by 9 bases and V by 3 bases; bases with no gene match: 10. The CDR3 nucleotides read TGTGCCAGCAGTGACGGGACAGCCAACTGGAGCTACACCTTC. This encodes CASSDGTANWSYTF.

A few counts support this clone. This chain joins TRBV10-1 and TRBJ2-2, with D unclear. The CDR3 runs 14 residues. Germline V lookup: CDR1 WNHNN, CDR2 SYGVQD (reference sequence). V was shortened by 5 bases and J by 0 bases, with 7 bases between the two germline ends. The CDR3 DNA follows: TGCGCCAGCAGTTCACAGCCGAACACCGGGGAGCTGTTTTTT. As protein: CASSSQPNTGELFF.

DNA for the CDR3: TGCGCCAGCAGCCAAGGGATCGGGACTAGCGTTTACAATGAGCAGTTCTTC. As protein: CASSQGIGTSVYNEQFF. This chain connects TRBV4-1 to TRBJ2-1; 10 bases map to TRBD2. Trimming cost V 1 base and J 4 bases; bases outside gene matches: 7. This CDR3 comprises 17 residues. The germline V gene encodes CDR1 MGHRA and CDR2 YSYEKL.

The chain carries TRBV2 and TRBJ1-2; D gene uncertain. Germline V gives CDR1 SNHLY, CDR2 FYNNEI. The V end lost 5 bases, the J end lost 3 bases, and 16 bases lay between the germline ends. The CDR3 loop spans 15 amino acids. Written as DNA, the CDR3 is TGTGCCAGCAGTAAAGAGTCAGGAACTTACTATGGCTACACCTTC. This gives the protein CASSKESGTYYGYTF.

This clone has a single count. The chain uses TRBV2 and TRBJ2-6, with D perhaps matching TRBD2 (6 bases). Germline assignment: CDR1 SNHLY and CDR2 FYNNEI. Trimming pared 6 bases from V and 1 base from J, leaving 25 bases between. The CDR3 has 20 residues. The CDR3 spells CASREFFISGTLSGANVLTF. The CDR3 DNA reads TGTGCCAGCAGGGAATTCTTTATTTCAGGGACTCTATCTGGGGCCAACGTCCTGACTTTC. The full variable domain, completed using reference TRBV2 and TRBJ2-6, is EPEVTQTPSHQVTQMGQEVILRCVPISNHLYFYWYRQILGQKVEFLVSFYNNEISEKSEIFDDQFSVERPDGSNFTLKIRSTKLEDSAMYFCASREFFISGTLSGANVLTFGAGSRLTVL.

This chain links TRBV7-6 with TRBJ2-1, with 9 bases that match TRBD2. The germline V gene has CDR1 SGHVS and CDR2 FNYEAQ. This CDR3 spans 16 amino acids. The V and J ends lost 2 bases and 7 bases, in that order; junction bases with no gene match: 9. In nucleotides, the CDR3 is TGTGCCAGCAGCTTATGGGGCGGGAGGGGGGAAAATGAGCAGTTCTTC. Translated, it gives CASSLWGGRGENEQFF.

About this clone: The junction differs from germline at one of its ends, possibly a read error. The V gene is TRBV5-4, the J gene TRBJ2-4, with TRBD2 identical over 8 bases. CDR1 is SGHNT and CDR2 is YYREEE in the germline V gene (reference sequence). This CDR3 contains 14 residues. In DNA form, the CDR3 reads TGTGCCAGCAGCGCGTTGAGCGGGGGCCCCCAGGTGGACTTC. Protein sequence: CASSALSGGPQVDF. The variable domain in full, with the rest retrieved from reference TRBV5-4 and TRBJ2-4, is ETGVTQSPTHLIKTRGQQVTLRCSSQSGHNTVSWYQQALGQGPQFIFQYYREEENGRGNFPPRFSGLQFPNYSSELNVNALELDDSALYLCASSALSGGPQVDFGAGTRLSVL.

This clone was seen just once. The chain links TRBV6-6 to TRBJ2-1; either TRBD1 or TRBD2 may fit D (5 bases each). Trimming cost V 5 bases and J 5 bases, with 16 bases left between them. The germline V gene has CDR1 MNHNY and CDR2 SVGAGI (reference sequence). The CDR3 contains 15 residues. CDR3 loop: CASSDKLRDHNEQFF. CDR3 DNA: TGTGCCAGCAGTGACAAACTCCGGGACCACAATGAGCAGTTCTTC.

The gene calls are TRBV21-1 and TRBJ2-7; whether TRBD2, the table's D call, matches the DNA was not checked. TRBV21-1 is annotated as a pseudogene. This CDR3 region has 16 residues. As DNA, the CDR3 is TGTGCCAGCAGCTTGAAGGGACTAGCGAGCTCCTACGAGCAGTACGTC. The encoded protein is CASSLKGLASSYEQYV.

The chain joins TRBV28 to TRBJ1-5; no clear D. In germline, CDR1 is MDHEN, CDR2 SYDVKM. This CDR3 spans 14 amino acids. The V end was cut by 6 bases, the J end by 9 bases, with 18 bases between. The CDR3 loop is CASSPTRQVRPQHF. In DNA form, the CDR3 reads TGTGCCAGCAGCCCGACCCGTCAGGTCAGGCCCCAGCATTTT. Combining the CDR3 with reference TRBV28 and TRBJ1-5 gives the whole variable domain DVKVTQSSRYLVKRTGEKVFLECVQDMDHENMFWYRQDPGLGLRLIYFSYDVKMKEKGDIPEGYSVSREKKERFSLILESASTNQTSMYLCASSPTRQVRPQHFGDGTRLSIL.

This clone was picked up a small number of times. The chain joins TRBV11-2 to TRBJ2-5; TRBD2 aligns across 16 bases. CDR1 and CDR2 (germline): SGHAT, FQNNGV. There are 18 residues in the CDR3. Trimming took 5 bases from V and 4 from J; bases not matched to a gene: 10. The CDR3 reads CASSPGTSGRALAETQYF. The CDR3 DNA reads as TGTGCCAGCAGCCCCGGGACTAGCGGGAGGGCCTTAGCAGAGACCCAGTACTTC.

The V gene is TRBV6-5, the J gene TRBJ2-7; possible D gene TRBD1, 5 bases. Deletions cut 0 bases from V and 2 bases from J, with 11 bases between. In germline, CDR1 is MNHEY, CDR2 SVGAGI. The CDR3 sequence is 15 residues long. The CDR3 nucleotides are TGTGCCAGCAGTTACTCCCAGGGTGCCACCTACGAGCAGTACTTC. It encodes CASSYSQGATYEQYF.

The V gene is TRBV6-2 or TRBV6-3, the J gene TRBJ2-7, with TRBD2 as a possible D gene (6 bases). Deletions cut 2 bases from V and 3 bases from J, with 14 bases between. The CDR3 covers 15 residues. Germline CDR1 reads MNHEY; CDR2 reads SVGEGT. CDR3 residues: CASSYDGTPYYEQYF. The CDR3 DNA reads TGTGCCAGCAGTTACGACGGGACTCCATACTACGAGCAGTACTTC.

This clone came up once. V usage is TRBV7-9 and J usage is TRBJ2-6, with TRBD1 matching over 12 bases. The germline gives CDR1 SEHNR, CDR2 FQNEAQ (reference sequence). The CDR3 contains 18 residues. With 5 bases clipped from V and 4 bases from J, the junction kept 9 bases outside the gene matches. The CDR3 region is CASSASRDRGPGANVLTF. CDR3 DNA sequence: TGTGCCAGCAGCGCGTCCCGGGACAGGGGGCCCGGGGCCAACGTCCTGACTTTC.

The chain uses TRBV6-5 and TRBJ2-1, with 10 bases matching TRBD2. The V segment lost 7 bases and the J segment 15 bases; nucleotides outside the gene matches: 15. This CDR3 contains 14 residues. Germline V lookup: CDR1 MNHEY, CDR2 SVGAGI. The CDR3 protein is CASTSSGSRVLMFF. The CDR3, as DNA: TGTGCCAGCACTTCTAGCGGGAGCAGGGTTTTGATGTTCTTC.

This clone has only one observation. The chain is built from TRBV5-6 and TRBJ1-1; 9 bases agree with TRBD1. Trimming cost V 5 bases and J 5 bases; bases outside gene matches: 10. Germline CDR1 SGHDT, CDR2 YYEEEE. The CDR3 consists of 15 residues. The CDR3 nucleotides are TGTGCCAGCAGGATCACGAGGACAGGGGTAACTGAAGCTTTCTTT. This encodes CASRITRTGVTEAFF.

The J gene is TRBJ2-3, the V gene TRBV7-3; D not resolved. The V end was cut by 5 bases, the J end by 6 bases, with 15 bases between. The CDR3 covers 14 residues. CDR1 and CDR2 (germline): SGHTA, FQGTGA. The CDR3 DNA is TGTGCCAGCAGCCTAGGAGATAGTCAGGATACGCAGTATTTT. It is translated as CASSLGDSQDTQYF.

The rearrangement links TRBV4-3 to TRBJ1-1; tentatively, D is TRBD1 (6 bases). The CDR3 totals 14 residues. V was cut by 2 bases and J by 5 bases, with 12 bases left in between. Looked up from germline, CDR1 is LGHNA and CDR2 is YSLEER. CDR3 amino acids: CASSQSRGGTEAFF. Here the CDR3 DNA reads TGCGCCAGCAGCCAATCGAGGGGGGGAACTGAAGCTTTCTTT.